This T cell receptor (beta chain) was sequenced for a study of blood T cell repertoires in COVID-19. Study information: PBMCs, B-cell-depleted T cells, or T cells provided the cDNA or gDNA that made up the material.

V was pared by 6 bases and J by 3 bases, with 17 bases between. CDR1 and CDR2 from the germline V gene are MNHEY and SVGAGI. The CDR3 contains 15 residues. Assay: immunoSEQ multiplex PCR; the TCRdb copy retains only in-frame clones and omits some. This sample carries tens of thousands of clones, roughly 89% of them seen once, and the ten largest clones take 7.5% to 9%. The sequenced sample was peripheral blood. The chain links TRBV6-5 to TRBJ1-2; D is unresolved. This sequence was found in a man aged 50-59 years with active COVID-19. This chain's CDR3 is CASSPTGETYYGYTF. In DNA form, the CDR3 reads TGTGCCAGCAGCCCGACTGGGGAGACGTACTATGGCTACACCTTC.